Each of the 9 T cell receptor beta chains below was sequenced from the same sample in a study of T cell repertoires in cytomegalovirus infection (dated 2019 in TCRdb). Sequencing took place on an Illumina HiSeq 1500. TCRdb cleaned the public reads at Q25 with fastp, built clones with MiXCR and kept in-frame beta chains. One record per CDR3 amino acid sequence lists the most common genes and DNA. Here the sample has fewer than 550,000 distinct CDR3 sequences; approximately 10% occur a single time. The top ten hold 9.5% to 13% of the sample. Sequenced material: PBMCs. The origin of the receptors is a human donor in good health (CMV status not recorded). Some clones in this sample may be carry-over from other donors' samples.

The rearrangement links TRBV20-1 to TRBJ1-1; D not resolved. This CDR3 comprises 15 residues. Germline lookup yields CDR1 DFQATT and CDR2 SNEGSKA (reference sequence). Trimming shortened V by 6 bases and J by 4 bases, and 21 bases separated the two germline ends. The CDR3 coding sequence is TGCAGTGCGCTCCGTTCCCGGGAAGAGGGCACTGAAGCTTTCTTT. Translation: CSALRSREEGTEAFF.

This clonotype was counted at least ten times. The chain is built from TRBV5-4 and TRBJ1-6; D might be TRBD1 (5 bases). V shed 3 bases and J shed 6 bases, with 10 bases lying between them. The CDR3 covers 14 residues. The germline CDR1 and CDR2 sequences are SGHNT and YYREEE (reference sequence). CDR3 sequence reads: CASSSRDSNSPLHF. In DNA form, the CDR3 reads TGTGCCAGCAGCTCGCGGGACTCTAATTCACCCCTCCACTTT.

The chain is built from TRBV29-1 and TRBJ1-2; D uncertain. V was clipped by 4 bases and J by 8 bases, with 11 bases between them. The CDR3 extends over 11 amino acids. Germline V gene data show CDR1 as SQVTM and CDR2 as ANQGSEA. In DNA, the CDR3 is TGCAGCGTTGTTGGCGGCGTAGGCTACACCTTC. As protein: CSVVGGVGYTF.

This clonotype was observed many times. J is TRBJ2-2 and V is TRBV7-2, with 10 bases that match TRBD2. From germline, CDR1 is SGHTA and CDR2 FQGNSA. Germline trimming cut 2 bases from V and 7 bases from J; bases unmatched to any gene: 4. The CDR3 runs to 15 residues. The CDR3 DNA sequence: TGTGCCAGCAGCTTATTAGCGGGAGGAATCGGGGAGCTGTTTTTT. It translates to CASSLLAGGIGELFF.

The chain has TRBV10-3 and TRBJ1-2; a weak D match, TRBD1 (5 bases). Germline V gives CDR1 ENHRY, CDR2 SYGVKD. The CDR3 consists of 16 residues. The V gene lost 3 bases and the J gene lost 8 bases, with 22 bases spanning the gap. Written as DNA, the CDR3 is TGTGCCATCAGTGAAGTGGGAGGGACCGCCGTCGAGGGCTACACCTTC. Its translation: CAISEVGGTAVEGYTF.

The sample holds a few counts of this clonotype. The J gene is TRBJ2-5, the V gene TRBV3-1; D may be TRBD2 (6 bases). Germline V lookup: CDR1 LGHDT, CDR2 YNNKEL (reference sequence). The CDR3 is made up of 14 amino acids. Trimming pared 3 bases from V and 5 bases from J, leaving 13 bases between. As DNA, the CDR3 is TGTGCCAGCAGCCAGGACTTTGGAGGGGAGACCCAGTACTTC. Residues: CASSQDFGGETQYF.

This clonotype has at least ten counts. The chain is built from TRBV7-9 and TRBJ2-1; 7 positions agree with TRBD2. Germline V gene lookup returns CDR1 SEHNR and CDR2 FQNEAQ (reference sequence). Trimming cost V 1 base and J 7 bases; bases outside gene matches: 7. This CDR3 region has 15 residues. CDR3 amino acids: CASSLEGRAWNEQFF. The CDR3 DNA reads TGTGCCAGCAGCTTAGAAGGGAGGGCTTGGAATGAGCAGTTCTTC.

This clonotype was recorded many times. The chain has TRBV10-3 and TRBJ1-5; D uncertain. This CDR3 contains 13 residues. The ends were cut back, 4 bases at V and 5 bases at J, with 9 bases in the middle. Looked up from germline, CDR1 is ENHRY and CDR2 is SYGVKD. CDR3 sequence reads: CAISAGEYQPQHF. DNA for the CDR3: TGTGCCATCAGTGCCGGGGAATATCAGCCCCAGCATTTT.

This clonotype was recorded at least ten times. V gene TRBV19 combines with J gene TRBJ2-1; 9 bases match TRBD1. Trimming at V came to 5 bases and at J to 7 bases, leaving 12 bases not matched to a gene. Germline assignment: CDR1 LNHDA and CDR2 SQIVND (reference sequence). This CDR3 has 16 amino acids. The CDR3 region is CASSRSTGGNYNEQFF. The CDR3 DNA sequence: TGTGCCAGTAGTCGCTCGACAGGGGGGAACTATAATGAGCAGTTCTTC. Based on the CDR3 plus reference TRBV19 and TRBJ2-1, the full variable domain is DGGITQSPKYLFRKEGQNVTLSCEQNLNHDAMYWYRQDPGQGLRLIYYSQIVNDFQKGDIAEGYSVSREKKESFPLTVTSAQKNPTAFYLCASSRSTGGNYNEQFFGPGTRLTVL.